These 9 T cell receptor beta chains were sequenced from one sample in a study of neurological immune-mediated disorders (dated by TCRdb to between 2018 and 2020). Library preparation employed 5' RACE. The sample was run on an Illumina HiSeq 2500. The raw public reads went through TCRdb reprocessing: fastp at Q25, MiXCR clone calling, in-frame beta chains kept. Each entry merges the rows of one CDR3 protein and shows their most common DNA and genes. The sample includes under 85,000 distinct CDR3 sequences, with 13% to 15% observed a single time. Under 7% of the sample goes to the ten largest clones. The source material was PBMCs. All receptors come from a woman in her forties or fifties in good health.

At least ten counts were recorded for this clonotype. The chain couples TRBV20-1 to TRBJ1-5; TRBD1 might be the D (5 bases). Looked up from germline, CDR1 is DFQATT and CDR2 is SNEGSKA (reference sequence). CDR3 size: 14 residues. Deletions cut 0 bases from V and 4 bases from J, with 10 bases between. The CDR3 spells CSARDDSTNQPQHF. CDR3 sequence (DNA): TGCAGTGCTAGAGACGACAGCACAAATCAGCCCCAGCATTTT.

This clonotype turned up a few times. The chain has TRBV7-3 and TRBJ1-4, with TRBD1 matching 9 bases. The V segment lost 3 bases and the J segment 10 bases; nucleotides outside the gene matches: 3. This CDR3 region has 13 residues. CDR1 and CDR2 from the germline V gene are SGHTA and FQGTGA. CDR3 sequence reads: CASSLGQGGKLFF. The CDR3, as DNA: TGTGCCAGCAGCTTGGGACAGGGAGGAAAACTGTTTTTT.

This clonotype was seen many times. J is TRBJ2-3 and V is TRBV3-1, with D tentatively TRBD1 (5 bases). This CDR3 is 13 amino acids long. Germline V gives CDR1 LGHDT, CDR2 YNNKEL (reference sequence). V lost 4 bases and J lost 4, with 9 bases in between. The CDR3 spells CASSPTAPDTQYF. CDR3 in DNA: TGTGCCAGCAGCCCGACAGCCCCAGATACGCAGTATTTT.

This clonotype was counted at least ten times. The rearrangement joins TRBV5-1 to TRBJ2-4, with unresolved D. The V end lost 0 bases, the J end lost 3 bases, and 10 bases lay between the germline ends. Germline loops: CDR1 SGHRS, CDR2 YFSETQ. This CDR3 contains 15 residues. CDR3 in DNA: TGCGCCAGCAGCTTGGGTGGTGTAGACAAAAACATTCAGTACTTC. It specifies CASSLGGVDKNIQYF.

This clonotype was detected many times. The chain recombines TRBV5-1 with TRBJ1-1; D unclear. Germline V gene sequence: CDR1 SGHRS, CDR2 YFSETQ. The V end lost 3 bases, the J end lost 5 bases, and 14 bases lay between the germline ends. CDR3 size: 14 residues. CDR3 coding DNA: TGCGCCAGCAGCTCGGACCCCCTTGGAACTGAAGCTTTCTTT. It yields the protein CASSSDPLGTEAFF. Supplemented by reference TRBV5-1 and TRBJ1-1, the full variable domain reads KAGVTQTPRYLIKTRGQQVTLSCSPISGHRSVSWYQQTPGQGLQFLFEYFSETQRNKGNFPGRFSGRQFSNSRSEMNVSTLELGDSALYLCASSSDPLGTEAFFGQGTRLTVV.

This clonotype was seen repeatedly, ten times or more. The chain carries TRBV12-3 or TRBV12-4 and TRBJ2-7; D is ambiguous. Trimming took 6 bases from V and 1 from J, leaving 10 bases between them. The CDR3 sequence is 13 residues long. CDR3 DNA sequence: TGTGCCAGCAGCTTCCTTCCGTCCTACGAGCAGTACTTC. It yields the protein CASSFLPSYEQYF.

This clonotype was seen at least ten times. One junction end disagrees with the germline gene, perhaps due to a read error. CDR3 in DNA: TGTGCCAGCAGCCAAGTCCCCACCCTCCCAACTTTT. This codes for CASSQVPTLPTF. The rearrangement uses TRBV3-1 and TRBJ1-1; D gene ambiguous. The CDR3 length is 12 residues. The germline V gene encodes CDR1 LGHDT and CDR2 YNNKEL (reference sequence).

This clonotype was picked up a small number of times. A read error may explain this, as a much larger clone is one base away. The chain's CDR3 is CASGLSCTDTQYF. The CDR3 coding sequence is TGTGCTAGTGGTTTGTCCTGCACAGATACGCAGTATTTT. The chain joins TRBV12-5 to TRBJ2-3; D remains unclear. This CDR3 contains 13 residues. The germline gives CDR1 LGHNT, CDR2 FRNRAP. The V end lost 2 bases, the J end lost 1 base, and 4 bases lay between the germline ends.

This clonotype was observed at least ten times. The J gene is TRBJ2-3, the V gene TRBV20-1; 8 nucleotides line up with TRBD2. V lost 2 bases, J lost 4 bases, and 5 bases stayed unmatched. CDR1 and CDR2 from the germline V gene are DFQATT and SNEGSKA (reference sequence). The CDR3 loop spans 14 amino acids. The CDR3 DNA reads as TGCAGTGCTAGACCGGGAGGGTTAGCAGATACGCAGTATTTT. Translation gives CSARPGGLADTQYF.